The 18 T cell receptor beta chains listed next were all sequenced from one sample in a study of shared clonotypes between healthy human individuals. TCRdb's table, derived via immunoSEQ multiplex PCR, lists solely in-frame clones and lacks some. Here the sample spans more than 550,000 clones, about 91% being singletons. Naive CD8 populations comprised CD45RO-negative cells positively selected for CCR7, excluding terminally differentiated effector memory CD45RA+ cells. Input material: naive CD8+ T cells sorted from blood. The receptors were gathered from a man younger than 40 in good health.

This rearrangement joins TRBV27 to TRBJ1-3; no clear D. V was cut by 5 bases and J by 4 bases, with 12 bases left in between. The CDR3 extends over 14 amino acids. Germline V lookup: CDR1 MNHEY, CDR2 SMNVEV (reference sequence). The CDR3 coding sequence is TGTGCCAGCAGTCCTAGGCGCTCCGGAAACACCATATATTTT. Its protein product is CASSPRRSGNTIYF.

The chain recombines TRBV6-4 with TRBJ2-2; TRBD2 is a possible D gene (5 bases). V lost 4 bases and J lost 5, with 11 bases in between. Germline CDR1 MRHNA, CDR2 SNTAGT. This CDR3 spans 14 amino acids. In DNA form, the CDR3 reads TGTGCCAGCAGTGCCGGGGTTGGGACCGGGGAGCTGTTTTTT. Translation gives CASSAGVGTGELFF.

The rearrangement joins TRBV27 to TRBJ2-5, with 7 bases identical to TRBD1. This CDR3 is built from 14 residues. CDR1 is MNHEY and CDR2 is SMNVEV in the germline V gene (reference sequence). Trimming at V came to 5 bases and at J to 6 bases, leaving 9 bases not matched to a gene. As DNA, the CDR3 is TGTGCCAGCAGTAACCGACAGGGTCGGCAGACCCAGTACTTC. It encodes CASSNRQGRQTQYF.

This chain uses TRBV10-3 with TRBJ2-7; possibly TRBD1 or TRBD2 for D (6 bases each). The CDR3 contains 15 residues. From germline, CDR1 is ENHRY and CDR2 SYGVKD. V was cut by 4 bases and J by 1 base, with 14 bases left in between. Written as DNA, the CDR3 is TGTGCCATCAGTGTCGGGGGCGCCACATCCTACGAGCAGTACTTC. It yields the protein CAISVGGATSYEQYF.

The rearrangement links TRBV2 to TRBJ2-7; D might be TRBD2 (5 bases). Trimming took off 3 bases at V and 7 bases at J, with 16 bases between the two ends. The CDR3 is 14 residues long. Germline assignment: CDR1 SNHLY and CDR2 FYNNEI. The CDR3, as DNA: TGTGCCAGCAGTGACCCCACGGACGGAGGTGAGCAGTACTTC. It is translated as CASSDPTDGGEQYF.

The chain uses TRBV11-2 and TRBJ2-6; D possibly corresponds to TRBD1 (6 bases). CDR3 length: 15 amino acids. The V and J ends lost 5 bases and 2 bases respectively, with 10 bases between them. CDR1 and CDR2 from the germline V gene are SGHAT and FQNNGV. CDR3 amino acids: CASSRNRAGANVLTF. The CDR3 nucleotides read TGTGCCAGCAGCCGGAACAGGGCTGGGGCCAACGTCCTGACTTTC.

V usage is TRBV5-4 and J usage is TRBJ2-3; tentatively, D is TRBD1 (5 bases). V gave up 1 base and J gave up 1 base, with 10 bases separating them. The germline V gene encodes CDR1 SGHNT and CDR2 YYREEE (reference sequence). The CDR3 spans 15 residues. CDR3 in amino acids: CASSLLGVGTDTQYF. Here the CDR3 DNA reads TGTGCCAGCAGCTTGTTAGGGGTTGGCACAGATACGCAGTATTTT.

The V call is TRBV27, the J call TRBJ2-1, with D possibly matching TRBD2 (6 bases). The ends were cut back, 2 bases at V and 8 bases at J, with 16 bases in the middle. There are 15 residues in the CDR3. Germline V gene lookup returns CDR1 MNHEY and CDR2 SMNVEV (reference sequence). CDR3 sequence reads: CASSLGLPGVDEQFF. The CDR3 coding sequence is TGTGCCAGCAGTTTAGGCTTGCCGGGAGTGGATGAGCAGTTCTTC.

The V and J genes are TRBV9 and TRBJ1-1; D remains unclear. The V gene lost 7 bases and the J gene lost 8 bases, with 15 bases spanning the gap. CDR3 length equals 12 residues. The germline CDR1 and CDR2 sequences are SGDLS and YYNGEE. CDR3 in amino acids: CASGPFSGEAFF. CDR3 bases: TGTGCCAGCGGTCCCTTTTCTGGAGAAGCTTTCTTT. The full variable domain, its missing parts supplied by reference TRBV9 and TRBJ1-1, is DSGVTQTPKHLITATGQRVTLRCSPRSGDLSVYWYQQSLDQGLQFLIQYYNGEERAKGNILERFSAQQFPDLHSELNLSSLELGDSALYFCASGPFSGEAFFGQGTRLTVV.

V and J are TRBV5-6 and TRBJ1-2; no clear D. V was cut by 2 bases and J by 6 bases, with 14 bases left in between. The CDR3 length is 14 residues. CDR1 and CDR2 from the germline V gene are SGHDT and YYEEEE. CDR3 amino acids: CASSFTSGLDGYTF. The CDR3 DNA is TGTGCCAGCAGCTTCACGTCAGGACTTGATGGCTACACCTTC. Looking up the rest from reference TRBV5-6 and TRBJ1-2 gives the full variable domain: DAGVTQSPTHLIKTRGQQVTLRCSPKSGHDTVSWYQQALGQGPQFIFQYYEEEERQRGNFPDRFSGHQFPNYSSELNVNALLLGDSALYLCASSFTSGLDGYTFGSGTRLTVV.

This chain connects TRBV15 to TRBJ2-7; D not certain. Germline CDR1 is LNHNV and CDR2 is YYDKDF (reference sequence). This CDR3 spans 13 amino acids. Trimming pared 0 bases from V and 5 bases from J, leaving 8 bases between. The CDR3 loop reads CATSREVSHEQYF. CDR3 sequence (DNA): TGTGCCACCAGCAGAGAGGTTAGCCACGAGCAGTACTTC.

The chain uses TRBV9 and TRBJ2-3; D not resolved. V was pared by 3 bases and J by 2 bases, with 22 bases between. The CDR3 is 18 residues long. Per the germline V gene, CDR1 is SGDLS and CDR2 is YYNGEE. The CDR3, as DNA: TGTGCCAGCAGCGACCGACGGGTTGGTCAAGGTGACACAGATACGCAGTATTTT. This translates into CASSDRRVGQGDTDTQYF.

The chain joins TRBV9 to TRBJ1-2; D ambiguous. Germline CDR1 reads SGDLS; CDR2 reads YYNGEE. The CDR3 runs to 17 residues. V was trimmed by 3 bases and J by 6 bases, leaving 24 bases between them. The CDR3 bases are TGTGCCAGCAGCGCCCACACAGAACGGCCCATAGGCCATGGCTACACCTTC. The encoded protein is CASSAHTERPIGHGYTF.

The CDR3: CATSLRPGQGAYQPQHF. The DNA of the CDR3 is TGTGCCACCAGTCTTAGGCCAGGACAGGGGGCATATCAGCCCCAGCATTTT. The rearrangement links TRBV15 to TRBJ1-5; the match to TRBD1 covers 11 bases. The junction had 12 bases not matched to a gene; V was cut back by 6 bases and J by 5 bases. The CDR3 has 17 amino acids. From germline, CDR1 is LNHNV and CDR2 YYDKDF (reference sequence). Filled out from reference TRBV15 and TRBJ1-5, the complete variable domain reads DAMVIQNPRYQVTQFGKPVTLSCSQTLNHNVMYWYQQKSSQAPKLLFHYYDKDFNNEADTPDNFQSRRPNTSFCFLDIRSPGLGDTAMYLCATSLRPGQGAYQPQHFGDGTRLSIL.

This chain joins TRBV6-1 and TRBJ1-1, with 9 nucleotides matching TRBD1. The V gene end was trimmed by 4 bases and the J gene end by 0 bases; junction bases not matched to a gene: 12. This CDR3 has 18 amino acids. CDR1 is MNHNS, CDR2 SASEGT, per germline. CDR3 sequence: CASSVSRGTGYMNTEAFF. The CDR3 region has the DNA TGTGCCAGCAGTGTCAGCCGCGGGACAGGGTACATGAACACTGAAGCTTTCTTT.

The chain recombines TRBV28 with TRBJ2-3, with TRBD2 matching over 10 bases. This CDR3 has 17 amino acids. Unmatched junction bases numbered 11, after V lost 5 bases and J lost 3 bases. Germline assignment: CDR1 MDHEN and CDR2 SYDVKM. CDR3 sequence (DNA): TGTGCCAGCAGTACCCCCCTGGCTAGCGGGAGTACAGATACGCAGTATTTT. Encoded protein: CASSTPLASGSTDTQYF.

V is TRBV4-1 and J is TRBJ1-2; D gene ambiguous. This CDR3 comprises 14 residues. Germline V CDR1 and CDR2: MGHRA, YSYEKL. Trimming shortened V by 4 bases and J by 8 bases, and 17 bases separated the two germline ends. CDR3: CASSLSGEGGGYTF. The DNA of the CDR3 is TGCGCCAGCAGCCTTTCTGGGGAGGGTGGAGGCTACACCTTC.

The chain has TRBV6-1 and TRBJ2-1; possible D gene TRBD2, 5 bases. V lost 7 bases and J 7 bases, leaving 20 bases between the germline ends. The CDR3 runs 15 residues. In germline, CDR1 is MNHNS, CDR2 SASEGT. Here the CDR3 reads CASTNLWGVGNEQFF. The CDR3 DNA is TGTGCCAGCACGAACCTTTGGGGAGTAGGTAATGAGCAGTTCTTC.